Sequencing of this T cell receptor (beta chain) was carried out in a study of response to subunit inactivated influenza vaccine. In TCRdb, the RT-PCR reads were re-called with MiXCR into one record per CDR3 protein. The sample carries approximately 520,000 distinct CDR3 sequences, about 15% recorded once. V gave up 0 bases and J gave up 5 bases, with 8 bases separating them. The CDR3 consists of 13 residues. Germline loops: CDR1 LGHNA, CDR2 YSLEER. The sample holds a few counts of this clonotype. This TCR derives from a man between 50 and 75 years old who received an inactivated influenza vaccine. The sample in question was CD4+ T cells sorted from PBMCs, obtained roughly 24 months after vaccination. The chain employs TRBV4-3 and TRBJ2-7; the D gene is possibly TRBD1 (6 bases). The chain's CDR3 is CASSQEQGHEQYF. The CDR3 DNA follows: TGCGCCAGCAGCCAAGAACAGGGCCACGAGCAGTACTTC.